This entry is about one TCR beta chain. As processed by the authors: Counts of nucleated cells, estimated from reference gene primer amplification, were obtained. Clones were sequenced by immunoSEQ multiplex PCR, and TCRdb holds only the in-frame ones, with some missing. The V and J calls and clone size are taken from that table; D and trimming were inferred from the DNA. The data hold 200,000 to 300,000 clones, with 75% to 85% observed a single time. Unmatched junction bases numbered 2, after V lost 8 bases and J lost 1 base. Per the germline V gene, CDR1 is MGHDK and CDR2 is SYGVNS. This CDR3 has 14 amino acids. These data are taken from a study of blood T cell repertoires in COVID-19. Looking at the study overall: Italy, Spain and the United States were the sources of the convalescent and acute COVID-19 samples. T cells, B-cell-depleted T cells, or PBMCs supplied cDNA or gDNA.

J is TRBJ2-2 and V is TRBV25-1; 9 positions agree with TRBD1. The TCR was taken from a human donor in a cohort sampled during active COVID-19. Material: peripheral blood. This chain's CDR3 is CASWGQGNTGELFF. The CDR3 bases are TGTGCCAGCTGGGGACAGGGGAACACCGGGGAGCTGTTTTTT. Full variable domain (missing parts from reference TRBV25-1 and TRBJ2-2): EADIYQTPRYLVIGTGKKITLECSQTMGHDKMYWYQQDPGMELHLIHYSYGVNSTEKGDLSSESTVSRIRTEHFPLTLESARPSHTSQYLCASWGQGNTGELFFGEGSRLTVL.